A single sample is the source of the 29 T cell receptor beta chains below, sequenced in a study of shared clonotypes between healthy human individuals. As defined, naive CD8 cells were CD45RO-negative and positively selected for CCR7, with terminally differentiated effector memory CD45RA+ cells excluded. Here immunoSEQ multiplex PCR was the method, and the copy in TCRdb shows in-frame clones only, minus some. The repertoire holds about 2 million clones, about 95% seen once, with around 1.2% in the top ten. Material for sequencing was naive CD8+ T cells sorted from blood. These receptor sequences come from a man younger than 35 in good health.

This chain uses TRBV7-9 with TRBJ2-7; TRBD1 aligns across 8 bases. There are 15 residues in the CDR3. Germline V gene sequence: CDR1 SEHNR, CDR2 FQNEAQ (reference sequence). Trimming at V came to 1 base and at J to 6 bases, leaving 8 bases not matched to a gene. CDR3 bases: TGTGCCAGCAGCTTAGGGGAAAGGACAGGGCGCGAGCAGTACTTC. Encoded protein: CASSLGERTGREQYF. Full variable domain (remainder filled in from reference TRBV7-9 and TRBJ2-7): DTGVSQNPRHKITKRGQNVTFRCDPISEHNRLYWYRQTLGQGPEFLTYFQNEAQLEKSRLLSDRFSAERPKGSFSTLEIQRTEQGDSAMYLCASSLGERTGREQYFGPGTRLTVT.

Of note for this clone: At one of its ends the junction is not consistent with the germline gene, which may arise from a read error. CDR3 amino acids: CASSGSGVETQYF. CDR3 nucleotide sequence: TGTGCCAGTAGCGGGAGTGGGGTAGAGACCCAGTACTTC. The V call is TRBV9, the J call TRBJ2-5; the match to TRBD2 covers 9 bases. The CDR3 sequence is 13 residues long. Germline V gene sequence: CDR1 SGDLS, CDR2 YYNGEE.

The chain is built from TRBV27 and TRBJ1-2; the match to TRBD1 covers 9 bases. J was trimmed by 8 bases and V by 8 bases; bases with no gene match: 9. Germline CDR1 is MNHEY and CDR2 is SMNVEV (reference sequence). This CDR3 has 13 amino acids. CDR3 in amino acids: CASAYGTGQGYTF. The CDR3, as DNA: TGTGCCAGCGCGTATGGGACAGGGCAAGGCTACACCTTC.

The rearrangement links TRBV6-1 to TRBJ1-5, with D perhaps matching TRBD1 (5 bases). Germline assignment: CDR1 MNHNS and CDR2 SASEGT. With 7 bases removed from V and 0 bases from J, the gap between germline ends came to 13 bases. CDR3 length: 15 residues. Written as DNA, the CDR3 is TGTGCCAGCACGGGGGGGATACATAGCAATCAGCCCCAGCATTTT. Translated: CASTGGIHSNQPQHF.

Worth noting for this clone: The identical CDR3 is also encoded by other nucleotide sequences in the sample. The V and J genes are TRBV5-6 and TRBJ2-7, with TRBD1 as a possible D gene (5 bases). Trimming removed 2 bases at V and 3 bases at J, with 9 bases between. Germline V gives CDR1 SGHDT, CDR2 YYEEEE. This CDR3 contains 13 residues. In DNA, the CDR3 is TGTGCCAGCAGCTTTGGGGCAGTCTACGAGCAGTACTTC. Translating it yields CASSFGAVYEQYF.

This clone was picked up one time. The same CDR3 is also encoded by other DNA sequences in this sample. The chain employs TRBV7-9 and TRBJ1-1; TRBD1 is a possible D gene (6 bases). V gave up 1 base and J gave up 5 bases, with 11 bases separating them. The CDR3 runs to 14 residues. The V gene's germline CDR1 is SEHNR and CDR2 FQNEAQ (reference sequence). CDR3 DNA sequence: TGTGCCAGCAGCTTAGTACAGGGAGGGACTGAAGCTTTCTTT. This encodes CASSLVQGGTEAFF.

This chain joins TRBV7-6 and TRBJ1-6; TRBD1 might be the D (6 bases). V was shortened by 1 base and J by 7 bases, with 17 bases between the two germline ends. CDR3 size: 17 residues. Germline-derived CDR1 and CDR2 are SGHVS and FNYEAQ. The CDR3 sequence: CASSLGRGRTANSPLHF. CDR3 DNA: TGTGCCAGCAGCTTAGGGCGGGGCAGGACAGCAAATTCACCCCTCCACTTT.

V is TRBV15 and J is TRBJ2-4; 9 bases agree with TRBD2. The CDR3 length is 17 residues. The germline V gene encodes CDR1 LNHNV and CDR2 YYDKDF (reference sequence). V was pared by 0 bases and J by 6 bases, with 9 bases of the junction left unmatched. The CDR3 loop reads CATSRDPWREGGNIQYF. The DNA of the CDR3 is TGTGCCACCAGCAGAGATCCTTGGCGGGAGGGGGGAAACATTCAGTACTTC. Together with reference TRBV15 and TRBJ2-4, the CDR3 gives the full variable domain: DAMVIQNPRYQVTQFGKPVTLSCSQTLNHNVMYWYQQKSSQAPKLLFHYYDKDFNNEADTPDNFQSRRPNTSFCFLDIRSPGLGDTAMYLCATSRDPWREGGNIQYFGAGTRLSVL.

The chain combines TRBV2 with TRBJ2-3; D perhaps matches TRBD2 (6 bases). The CDR3 extends over 14 amino acids. CDR1 is SNHLY, CDR2 FYNNEI, per germline. V was trimmed by 2 bases and J by 5 bases, leaving 11 bases between them. The CDR3 region is CASSETGVGDTQYF. The CDR3 coding sequence is TGTGCCAGCAGTGAAACGGGAGTGGGAGATACGCAGTATTTT.

The V call is TRBV19, the J call TRBJ1-2; D is perhaps TRBD1 (5 bases). Trimming left V 3 bases short and J 4 bases short, with 12 bases between. CDR3 length: 14 residues. Germline V CDR1 and CDR2: LNHDA, SQIVND (reference sequence). The DNA of the CDR3 is TGTGCCAGTAGTATTGGAGGGGAGGGCTATGGCTACACCTTC. Translating gives CASSIGGEGYGYTF. Full variable domain (missing parts from reference TRBV19 and TRBJ1-2): DGGITQSPKYLFRKEGQNVTLSCEQNLNHDAMYWYRQDPGQGLRLIYYSQIVNDFQKGDIAEGYSVSREKKESFPLTVTSAQKNPTAFYLCASSIGGEGYGYTFGSGTRLTVV.

V usage is TRBV4-1 and J usage is TRBJ2-7; 9 bases match TRBD2. The CDR3 spans 17 residues. V shed 1 base and J 2 bases; nucleotides not matched to a gene: 9. The germline V gene has CDR1 MGHRA and CDR2 YSYEKL. CDR3: CASSQVALAGTAYEQYF. Written as DNA, the CDR3 is TGCGCCAGCAGCCAAGTAGCTCTAGCGGGGACTGCCTACGAGCAGTACTTC.

The V and J genes are TRBV7-9 and TRBJ2-2; D might be TRBD1 (5 bases). With 2 bases removed from V and 0 bases from J, the gap between germline ends came to 10 bases. The CDR3 has 16 amino acids. CDR1 and CDR2 from the germline V gene are SEHNR and FQNEAQ (reference sequence). CDR3 in amino acids: CASSLLDSANTGELFF. For the CDR3, the DNA is TGTGCCAGCAGCTTACTTGACAGTGCGAACACCGGGGAGCTGTTTTTT.

To note about this clone: Other nucleotide sequences in the sample specify the same CDR3. This chain connects TRBV11-2 to TRBJ2-3; 11 bases are a match to TRBD2. This CDR3 is 15 amino acids long. In germline, CDR1 is SGHAT, CDR2 FQNNGV. J lost 3 bases, V lost 5 bases, and 4 bases had no gene match. For the CDR3, the DNA is TGTGCCAGCAGCCGATTAGCGGGGGGGACAGATACGCAGTATTTT. This codes for CASSRLAGGTDTQYF.

The chain recombines TRBV4-3 with TRBJ1-1, with no clear D. This CDR3 is built from 14 residues. Per germline, CDR1 LGHNA and CDR2 YSLEER. V lost 0 bases and J 8 bases, leaving 13 bases between the germline ends. The CDR3 DNA reads TGCGCCAGCAGCCAAGATACGTACGGAGCCGAAGCTTTCTTT. Translating gives CASSQDTYGAEAFF.

Regarding this clone: Other nucleotide sequences in the sample specify the same CDR3. V and J are TRBV4-1 and TRBJ2-2; D may be TRBD1 (6 bases). Germline V gives CDR1 MGHRA, CDR2 YSYEKL. The CDR3 extends over 14 amino acids. V shed 4 bases and J shed 1 base, with 7 bases lying between them. CDR3 in DNA: TGCGCCAGCAGCCGGACAGAGAACACCGGGGAGCTGTTTTTT. Protein: CASSRTENTGELFF.

CDR3 nucleotide sequence: TGCGCCAGCAGTAGGAGACAGGGGGCAAAAGGAGAGACCCAGTACTTC. Translated: CASSRRQGAKGETQYF. This chain joins TRBV5-1 and TRBJ2-5; 10 bases map to TRBD1. J gave up 4 bases and V 5 bases, and 11 bases lay outside the gene matches. The length of the CDR3 is 16 residues. Germline CDR1 and CDR2: SGHRS and YFSETQ. Together with reference TRBV5-1 and TRBJ2-5, the CDR3 gives the full variable domain: KAGVTQTPRYLIKTRGQQVTLSCSPISGHRSVSWYQQTPGQGLQFLFEYFSETQRNKGNFPGRFSGRQFSNSRSEMNVSTLELGDSALYLCASSRRQGAKGETQYFGPGTRLLVL.

As for this clone: Distinct nucleotide sequences in the sample also encode this CDR3. J is TRBJ2-3 and V is TRBV9, with 7 bases matching TRBD1. The germline gives CDR1 SGDLS, CDR2 YYNGEE. Trimming took 0 bases from V and 0 from J; bases not matched to a gene: 4. The CDR3 length is 16 residues. For the CDR3, the DNA is TGTGCCAGCAGCGTAGAGGGGGCAGGCAGCACAGATACGCAGTATTTT. Protein: CASSVEGAGSTDTQYF.

The V gene is TRBV5-6, the J gene TRBJ2-7; weak D call: TRBD1 (6 bases). The CDR3 spans 14 residues. With 7 bases removed from V and 0 bases from J, the gap between germline ends came to 14 bases. From germline, CDR1 is SGHDT and CDR2 YYEEEE. CDR3: CASQDSSNSYEQYF. The CDR3 nucleotides are TGTGCCAGCCAGGACAGTAGCAACTCCTACGAGCAGTACTTC.

V gene TRBV5-1 combines with J gene TRBJ2-7, with a weak D call TRBD1 (5 bases). Trimming stripped 7 bases from V and 2 bases from J, with 16 bases between. Germline assignment: CDR1 SGHRS and CDR2 YFSETQ. The CDR3 is 14 amino acids. CDR3: CASRISTEPYEQYF. The CDR3 coding sequence is TGCGCCAGCCGCATATCGACAGAACCCTACGAGCAGTACTTC.

The V gene is TRBV7-9, the J gene TRBJ2-5; D tentatively reads TRBD1 or TRBD2 (5 bases each). Per germline, CDR1 SEHNR and CDR2 FQNEAQ (reference sequence). CDR3 length: 14 residues. With 4 bases removed from V and 2 bases from J, the gap between germline ends came to 11 bases. This CDR3 reads CASSSRGTQETQYF. Written as DNA, the CDR3 is TGTGCCAGCAGCTCCCGGGGCACGCAAGAGACCCAGTACTTC.

V and J are TRBV6-1 and TRBJ2-7, with 7 bases matching TRBD1. V shed 4 bases, J shed 4 bases, and the junction held 4 bases outside the gene matches. The CDR3 is 13 amino acids. Looked up from germline, CDR1 is MNHNS and CDR2 is SASEGT. The CDR3 nucleotides are TGTGCCAGCAGTGTAAACAGGGGATACGAGCAGTACTTC. It yields the protein CASSVNRGYEQYF.

This rearrangement joins TRBV15 to TRBJ2-3; 16 nucleotides agree with TRBD2. Germline values: CDR1 LNHNV, CDR2 YYDKDF (reference sequence). This CDR3 comprises 19 residues. V was clipped by 0 bases and J by 3 bases; unmatched bases: 6. The CDR3 here is CATSRETGTSGGGTDTQYF. As DNA, the CDR3 is TGTGCCACCAGCAGAGAAACCGGGACTAGCGGGGGGGGAACAGATACGCAGTATTTT.

The table lists this clone with a count of one. At the DNA level, this CDR3 is encoded by other sequences in the same sample as well. This rearrangement joins TRBV5-6 to TRBJ2-1; D uncertain. Germline CDR1 SGHDT, CDR2 YYEEEE. V shed 2 bases and J shed 8 bases, with 11 bases lying between them. The CDR3 loop spans 13 amino acids. The DNA of the CDR3 is TGTGCCAGCAGCTTCGGTCTGGGTGATGAGCAGTTCTTC. Its protein product is CASSFGLGDEQFF.

The gene calls are TRBV30 and TRBJ1-1; D is undetermined. Trimming took off 4 bases at V and 0 bases at J, with 12 bases between the two ends. Germline V lookup: CDR1 GTSNPN, CDR2 SVGIG (reference sequence). This CDR3 comprises 14 residues. CDR3 residues: CAWIYEAMNTEAFF. The CDR3 region has the DNA TGTGCCTGGATTTACGAAGCAATGAACACTGAAGCTTTCTTT.

The chain combines TRBV19 with TRBJ2-1; unclear D gene. This CDR3 region has 13 residues. The ends were cut back, 5 bases at V and 4 bases at J, with 9 bases in the middle. Germline V gene sequence: CDR1 LNHDA, CDR2 SQIVND (reference sequence). In nucleotides, the CDR3 is TGTGCCAGTAGTGTACGCACTTACAATGAGCAGTTCTTC. Encoded protein: CASSVRTYNEQFF.

The V and J genes are TRBV27 and TRBJ1-1; D is ambiguous. V lost 10 bases to trimming and J lost 4 bases, with 16 bases between them. The CDR3 sequence is 13 residues long. Germline lookup yields CDR1 MNHEY and CDR2 SMNVEV (reference sequence). CDR3 amino acids: CATTRPLSTEAFF. DNA of the CDR3: TGTGCCACCACTAGACCGCTTAGCACTGAAGCTTTCTTT.

The rearrangement uses TRBV11-2 and TRBJ2-3; maybe TRBD1 (7 bases). Germline V lookup: CDR1 SGHAT, CDR2 FQNNGV. This CDR3 contains 17 residues. The germline V and J ends were trimmed by 3 bases and 5 bases, with 21 bases remaining between them. The CDR3, as DNA: TGTGCCAGCAGCTTTTTTCGAGGAGGGGGCGGTGGAGATACGCAGTATTTT. Residues: CASSFFRGGGGGDTQYF.

The genes are TRBV7-8 and TRBJ2-3; D call uncertain. Germline V gene lookup returns CDR1 SGHVS and CDR2 FQNEAQ. V shed 0 bases and J shed 2 bases, with 9 bases lying between them. The CDR3 totals 15 residues. The CDR3 region has the DNA TGTGCCAGCAGCTTAGCGCTGAGGTACACAGATACGCAGTATTTT. Protein product: CASSLALRYTDTQYF.

J is TRBJ2-7 and V is TRBV2; tentatively, D is TRBD1 (5 bases). Germline V gene sequence: CDR1 SNHLY, CDR2 FYNNEI. The CDR3 is 13 residues long. V was shortened by 6 bases and J by 3 bases, with 12 bases between the two germline ends. The DNA of the CDR3 is TGTGCCAGCAGAAAGGGGTCTGGCTACGAGCAGTACTTC. As protein: CASRKGSGYEQYF. The complete variable domain, with remaining parts taken from reference TRBV2 and TRBJ2-7, reads EPEVTQTPSHQVTQMGQEVILRCVPISNHLYFYWYRQILGQKVEFLVSFYNNEISEKSEIFDDQFSVERPDGSNFTLKIRSTKLEDSAMYFCASRKGSGYEQYFGPGTRLTVT.